Listed below are T cell receptor beta chains from one sample, sequenced in a study of cytomegalovirus exposure and HLA in healthy donors. The method was immunoSEQ multiplex PCR; TCRdb's version includes in-frame clones alone and lacks a portion of them. The sample records over 100,000 clones, more than 65% being singletons. Sequenced input: PBMCs. Source of these receptors: a woman younger than 30 in good health and CMV-seropositive. The CDR3 runs from the conserved cysteine through the conserved F or W. D genes are given only for firm matches. Clone size is not always given. Where it is, it says once, few, many or a class for expanded clones.

>-|TRBJ1-1|-|TRBV6-5
TGTGCCAGCCAAACAGGGATGAACACTGAAGCTTTCTTT
CASQTGMNTEAFF
>TRBD2|TRBJ2-5|few|TRBV29-1
TGCAGCGTGACCGGGACTAGCGGCCAAGAGACCCAGTACTTC
CSVTGTSGQETQYF
>-|TRBJ2-7|-|TRBV5-1
TGCGCCGGCAGCTTAGGTGGGTCAGGGAATTTCTACGAGCAGTACTTC
CAGSLGGSGNFYEQYF
>TRBD1|TRBJ1-2|-|TRBV18
TGTGCCAGCTCACCGGACAGGAGCTATGGCTACACCTTC
CASSPDRSYGYTF
>TRBD1|TRBJ2-1|-|TRBV27
TGTGCCAGCAGTTTCGACGGGACAGGGGCTTACAATGAGCAGTTCTTC
CASSFDGTGAYNEQFF
>-|TRBJ2-3|once|TRBV7-3
TGTGCCAGCAGCCCAGGGGCGAGCACAGATACGCAGTATTTT
CASSPGASTDTQYF
>-|TRBJ1-6|-|TRBV19
TGTGCCAGTAGTAAAGAGGCAGGGCTCTTGTCCTATAATTCACCCCTCCACTTT
CASSKEAGLLSYNSPLHF
>-|TRBJ2-1|-|TRBV5-1
TGCGCCAGCAGCTTGGCGAGGGGGACAATCTACAATGAGCAGTTCTTC
CASSLARGTIYNEQFF
>TRBD1|TRBJ1-6|-|TRBV27
TGTGCCAGCAGTGCCGGGACAGGGGCTTCACCCCTCCACTTT
CASSAGTGASPLHF
>TRBD2|TRBJ2-1|-|TRBV10-3
TGTGCCAAGACTAGCGGGGGGGCCGATAATGTGTTCTTC
CAKTSGGADNVFF
>TRBD2|TRBJ2-7|-|TRBV6-1
TGTGCCACCTCCCTCGGGGGAGGGTATTCCTACGAGCAGTACTTC
CATSLGGGYSYEQYF
>TRBD1|TRBJ2-7|-|TRBV2
TGTGCCAGTGGGACAGTCTCCTACGAGCAGTACTTC
CASGTVSYEQYF
>-|TRBJ2-3|-|TRBV6-4
TGTGCCAGCAGTGACTCTGGGGGGGCGCATCCAGATACGCAGTATTTT
CASSDSGGAHPDTQYF
>-|TRBJ2-5|-|TRBV7-2
TGTGCCAGCAGCTCATACGGGGGTCAGGTACGCCAGTACTTC
CASSSYGGQVRQYF